The clone carrying this TCR beta chain was seen ten or more times. This entry comes from a study of regulatory T cells in long-lasting Graves disease. CDR3 size: 13 residues. Losses at the gene ends were 6 bases for V and 5 bases for J; bases not matched to a gene: 6. Assembly of TCR beta libraries relied on iRepertoire HTBI primers together with Arm-PCR of CDR3 regions. TCRdb reanalysed the multiplex PCR reads using MiXCR and keeps one entry per CDR3 protein. The sample has some 250,000 distinct CDR3 sequences, around 21% seen once. The sample's time point: newly diagnosed GD, antithyroid drugs for less than 3 months. Extracted RNA from PBMCs served as the source of the TCR library.

The sample here was peripheral blood mononuclear cells (PBMCs), taken at new diagnosis, from a patient treated with antithyroid drugs. This sequence was found in a female donor with Graves disease. This chain joins TRBV12-3 or TRBV12-4 and TRBJ2-5; 7 bases agree with TRBD2. The CDR3 nucleotides are TGTGCCAGCAGCCGCGGGGGATGGGAGACCCAGTACTTC. It specifies CASSRGGWETQYF.